These 15 T cell receptor beta chains were sequenced from one sample in a study of post-analysis software for immune sequencing data. Study-level findings and limits: Patients had higher frequencies than controls of five or six TRBV segments, including TRBV5-6, TRBV5-1 and TRBV20-1.

cDNA libraries of TCR beta carried unique molecular identifiers. TCRdb re-called the PCR reads through MiXCR, storing one row per CDR3 protein. The top ten clones hold approximately 4.2% of a sample with 650,000 to 850,000 distinct CDR3 sequences, approximately 57% of them seen once. No antigens are known for them. The sequenced sample was blood. Receptor source: a girl aged 5-17 years with multiple sclerosis.

This clonotype was picked up a small number of times. This chain joins TRBV24-1 and TRBJ2-5, with 9 bases identical to TRBD2. In germline, CDR1 is KGHDR, CDR2 SFDVKD. The CDR3 is made up of 18 amino acids. V gave up 6 bases and J gave up 11 bases; unmatched junction bases: 24. CDR3 DNA: TGTGCCACCAGTCCCCGGGTCAAGACTAGCGGTGCCTACAATGAGCAGTACTTC. Protein: CATSPRVKTSGAYNEQYF.

This clonotype was detected only a few times. The chain is built from TRBV27 and TRBJ2-7; D is ambiguous. The CDR3 consists of 11 residues. Trimming removed 8 bases at V and 0 bases at J, with 5 bases between. From germline, CDR1 is MNHEY and CDR2 SMNVEV (reference sequence). The CDR3 loop reads CASRTSYEQYF. The CDR3 DNA is TGTGCCAGCCGGACCTCCTACGAGCAGTACTTC.

This chain connects TRBV5-1 to TRBJ2-1, with 12 bases that match TRBD2. Germline V gene lookup returns CDR1 SGHRS and CDR2 YFSETQ. The trim removed 4 bases at V and 10 bases at J, leaving 12 bases unmatched. The CDR3 spans 16 residues. CDR3 amino acids: CASSPPSGGAAQEQFF. The CDR3 DNA reads TGCGCCAGCAGCCCCCCTAGCGGGGGGGCCGCTCAGGAGCAGTTCTTC.

This sequence joins TRBV25-1 and TRBJ2-3, with D possibly matching TRBD2 (5 bases). Trimming took off 4 bases at V and 4 bases at J, with 15 bases between the two ends. CDR1 is MGHDK and CDR2 is SYGVNS in the germline V gene. The CDR3 runs 15 residues. CDR3 bases: TGTGCCAGCAGTGTCCAAGCCCCCGGGGCAGATACGCAGTATTTT. It translates to CASSVQAPGADTQYF.

This sequence joins TRBV2 and TRBJ2-5; D call uncertain. The better agreement between TRBJ2-7 and the DNA end casts doubt on the J call. The CDR3 has 15 residues. Germline-derived CDR1 and CDR2 are SNHLY and FYNNEI. CDR3 sequence reads: CASSEGFPSSHEQYF. CDR3 DNA sequence: TGTGCCAGCAGTGAAGGTTTCCCGTCTTCCCACGAGCAGTACTTC.

V is TRBV24-1 and J is TRBJ2-2; D is unclear. The V end lost 4 bases, the J end lost 1 base, and 9 bases lay between the germline ends. The CDR3 is 15 amino acids. Germline values: CDR1 KGHDR, CDR2 SFDVKD. This CDR3 reads CATSDPTLNTGELFF. In DNA, the CDR3 is TGTGCCACCAGTGACCCAACCCTGAACACCGGGGAGCTGTTTTTT.

CDR3 sequence reads: CSVGTQAGEQYF. DNA of the CDR3: TGCAGCGTGGGGACGCAGGCGGGCGAGCAGTACTTC. The chain combines TRBV29-1 with TRBJ2-7; either TRBD1 or TRBD2 may supply D (5 bases each). Looked up from germline, CDR1 is SQVTM and CDR2 is ANQGSEA. The CDR3 extends over 12 amino acids. V was pared by 6 bases and J by 6 bases, with 15 bases between.

This chain uses TRBV5-1 with TRBJ1-2, with D uncertain. V was trimmed by 3 bases and J by 4 bases, leaving 16 bases between them. CDR1 and CDR2 from the germline V gene are SGHRS and YFSETQ. CDR3 size: 15 residues. The CDR3 DNA sequence: TGCGCCAGCAGCTCGGGGATCAGCCTCTTCTATGGCTACACCTTC. Its protein product is CASSSGISLFYGYTF.

This chain connects TRBV5-1 to TRBJ1-1; D perhaps matches TRBD1 (5 bases). The V gene's germline CDR1 is SGHRS and CDR2 YFSETQ. The V end was cut by 4 bases, the J end by 4 bases, with 17 bases between. This CDR3 region has 15 residues. The CDR3 DNA follows: TGCGCCAGCAGCCGGTTTCGCAGGGTGTGCACTGAAGCTTTCTTT. This encodes CASSRFRRVCTEAFF. Combining the CDR3 with reference TRBV5-1 and TRBJ1-1 gives the whole variable domain KAGVTQTPRYLIKTRGQQVTLSCSPISGHRSVSWYQQTPGQGLQFLFEYFSETQRNKGNFPGRFSGRQFSNSRSEMNVSTLELGDSALYLCASSRFRRVCTEAFFGQGTRLTVV.

The V call is TRBV7-6, the J call TRBJ2-3; D not certain. CDR3 length: 15 residues. CDR1 SGHVS and CDR2 FNYEAQ come from the germline V gene. Trimming removed 0 bases from V and 1 base from J, with 8 bases in between. The CDR3 loop is CASSLAAIGTDTQYF. The CDR3 nucleotides are TGTGCCAGCAGCTTAGCGGCTATAGGCACAGATACGCAGTATTTT.

This clonotype was picked up a small number of times. V usage is TRBV7-9 and J usage is TRBJ2-4; D may be TRBD1 (6 bases). The better agreement between TRBJ2-7 and the DNA end casts doubt on the J call. Germline assignment: CDR1 SEHNR and CDR2 FQNEAQ (reference sequence). This CDR3 is 18 amino acids long. This CDR3 is CASSLMRSRDITAYEQYF. The CDR3 bases are TGTGCCAGCAGCTTAATGCGCAGCCGGGACATCACCGCCTACGAGCAGTACTTC.

V usage is TRBV29-1 and J usage is TRBJ1-4; D unresolved. V lost 1 base, J lost 5 bases, and 5 bases lay in between. The CDR3 loop spans 12 amino acids. Germline V gene sequence: CDR1 SQVTM, CDR2 ANQGSEA. The CDR3 loop reads CSVEAPNEKLFF. Written as DNA, the CDR3 is TGCAGCGTTGAAGCCCCCAATGAAAAACTGTTTTTT.

The chain joins TRBV14 to TRBJ1-2; unclear D gene. Trimming cost V 0 bases and J 0 bases, with 5 bases left between them. Germline CDR1 reads SGHDN; CDR2 reads FVKESK. The CDR3 totals 14 residues. The CDR3 protein is CASSQERTNYGYTF. Here the CDR3 DNA reads TGTGCCAGCAGCCAAGAACGGACTAACTATGGCTACACCTTC. Full variable domain (rest looked up from reference TRBV14 and TRBJ1-2): EAGVTQFPSHSVIEKGQTVTLRCDPISGHDNLYWYRRVMGKEIKFLLHFVKESKQDESGMPNNRFLAERTGGTYSTLKVQPAELEDSGVYFCASSQERTNYGYTFGSGTRLTVV.

V gene TRBV3-1 combines with J gene TRBJ2-3; TRBD1 aligns across 9 bases. CDR1 and CDR2 from the germline V gene are LGHDT and YNNKEL (reference sequence). The CDR3 has 17 amino acids. Losses at the gene ends were 4 bases for V and 0 bases for J; bases not matched to a gene: 8. The CDR3 region has the DNA TGTGCCAGCAGCCCGGGGACAGGGATGAGGAGCACAGATACGCAGTATTTT. Protein: CASSPGTGMRSTDTQYF.

This clonotype occurred a few times. This chain connects TRBV7-2 to TRBJ1-2, with D perhaps TRBD1 (5 bases). Trimming took off 0 bases at V and 4 bases at J, with 12 bases between the two ends. The germline V gene has CDR1 SGHTA and CDR2 FQGNSA. The CDR3 loop spans 15 amino acids. CDR3 in DNA: TGTGCCAGCAGCTTAGCGAGGGGCGGTATCTATGGCTACACCTTC. This gives the protein CASSLARGGIYGYTF.